The source of this TCR beta chain is a study of PD-1 blockade in mismatch repair-deficient tumors. Germline CDR1 SGHVS, CDR2 FQNEAQ. V was pared by 5 bases and J by 5 bases, with 11 bases of the junction left unmatched. The CDR3 loop spans 15 amino acids. Study observations and caveats: Tumor-resident clones, often undetectable pretreatment in blood, expanded then contracted after pembrolizumab.

The table lists this clone with a count of one. No antigen is known for it. Time point of the sample: approximately 10-day in vitro stimulation with candidate neoantigen peptide 5. Cells were stimulated approximately 9 days with each of about 7 ELISpot-reactive neoantigens. Clones were sequenced by immunoSEQ multiplex PCR, and TCRdb holds only the in-frame ones, with some missing. Of about 15,000 clones in the sample, approximately 84% were seen once. This chain links TRBV7-8 with TRBJ1-2; 7 positions agree with TRBD1. This specimen was cells cultured in vitro, taken from a patient treated with pembrolizumab. This sequence originates from an adult with mismatch repair-deficient cancer. CDR3 in DNA: TGTGCCAGCAGCCAAGGGGCCAGGGGGTCGTATGGCTACACCTTC. It is translated as CASSQGARGSYGYTF.